This TCR beta chain was sequenced in a study of CD8 T cells in Susac syndrome. This CDR3 is 15 amino acids long. V shed 1 base and J 6 bases; nucleotides not matched to a gene: 5. CDR1 is LGHDT, CDR2 YNNKEL, per germline (reference sequence). TEMRA cells were FACS-enriched, unlike CD8+ and CD4+ T cells, which were negatively isolated. With random hexamers, about 0.5 to 1 ug RNA was reverse transcribed. The amplification used immunoSEQ multiplex PCR on TCR beta CDR3; it spanned 54 Vbeta and 13 Jbeta. Each CDR3 protein gets one entry after TCRdb re-called the immunoSEQ multiplex PCR reads with MiXCR. The data hold around 180,000 distinct CDR3 sequences, with approximately 95% observed a single time. Findings of the study overall: The study conceded that its TCR sequencing and HLA analysis involved relatively few individuals.

On this clonotype itself: Its antigen remains unidentified.

The receptor was derived from a human donor with multiple sclerosis. Material: CD4+ T cells from PBMCs. The V gene is TRBV3-1, the J gene TRBJ2-1; TRBD2 matches 8 bases. DNA for the CDR3: TGTGCCAGCAGCCAAGCGGGGGGGGGCGTCAATGAGCAGTTCTTC. Translation: CASSQAGGGVNEQFF.